One sample yielded the 2 T cell receptor beta chains listed below, sequenced in a study of regulatory T cells in long-lasting Graves disease. Time point denoted: persistent/refractory GD, antithyroid drugs over 5 years with positive TRAb. With RNA extracted from PBMCs as input, the TCR library was made. Construction of the TCR beta libraries employed iRepertoire HTBI primers in conjunction with Arm-PCR of CDR3 regions. MiXCR, applied by TCRdb to the multiplex PCR reads, yields one record per CDR3 protein. The sample holds around 460,000 distinct CDR3 sequences, roughly 21% seen once. The sequences come from peripheral blood mononuclear cells (PBMCs), collected when the disease was refractory, from a patient treated with antithyroid drugs. The receptors derive from a female donor with Graves disease.

This clonotype has at least ten counts. The rearrangement joins TRBV28 to TRBJ2-7, with D unresolved. The CDR3 is 13 residues long. Germline lookup yields CDR1 MDHEN and CDR2 SYDVKM. Trimming stripped 5 bases from V and 1 base from J, with 9 bases between. The CDR3 loop is CASSPPGSYEQYF. Written as DNA, the CDR3 is TGTGCCAGCAGTCCCCCCGGGTCCTACGAGCAGTACTTC. The full variable domain, in which reference TRBV28 and TRBJ2-7 provide the parts outside the CDR3, is DVKVTQSSRYLVKRTGEKVFLECVQDMDHENMFWYRQDPGLGLRLIYFSYDVKMKEKGDIPEGYSVSREKKERFSLILESASTNQTSMYLCASSPPGSYEQYFGPGTRLTVT.

Only a few counts were recorded for this clonotype. The chain links TRBV7-2 to TRBJ1-4, with 8 bases that match TRBD1. The CDR3 runs 16 residues. Germline-derived CDR1 and CDR2 are SGHTA and FQGNSA. Germline trimming cut 0 bases from V and 4 bases from J; bases unmatched to any gene: 4. The CDR3 DNA follows: TGTGCCAGCAGCTTAGCGGGGACAGGACTTAATGAAAAACTGTTTTTT. Protein: CASSLAGTGLNEKLFF. Complete variable domain (other parts from reference TRBV7-2 and TRBJ1-4): GAGVSQSPSNKVTEKGKDVELRCDPISGHTALYWYRQSLGQGLEFLIYFQGNSAPDKSGLPSDRFSAERTGGSVSTLTIQRTQQEDSAVYLCASSLAGTGLNEKLFFGSGTQLSVL.